Following are 28 T cell receptor beta chains from one sample sequenced in a study of vaccination effects on CD4 cells after COVID-19 (dated by TCRdb to the early 2020s). For these TCRs, the target antigens are not known. Library prep was done by the immunoSEQ multiplex PCR assay. Sourced from immuneACCESS, this table was stored by TCRdb with only in-frame sequences that have V and J called. A share of the clones is absent; for the studies checked, an unresolved V gene accounts for under half, and the remainder has no known explanation. The sample profile shows 35,000 to 55,000 clones; around 80% of them were found once. The ten biggest clones cover 10% to 11% of the sample. In the ViraFEST assay, PBMC were stimulated with viral peptide pools, and antigen-specific CD4+ T cell clonotypes were then identified by expansion using TCR sequencing. After 10 to 11 days of culture, CD4+ T cells were isolated with the EasySep CD4+ T cell isolation kit. The absence of prior SARS-CoV-2 infection in healthy vaccine recipients was confirmed by negative nucleocapsid antibodies before and after vaccination.

The sequences come from CD4+ T cells from PBMCs cultured with SARS-CoV-2 spike peptides, collected before COVID-19 vaccination. Reading the label with the study, this specimen's cell subset or site is: SARS-CoV-2 spike overlapping peptide pool stimulation. These TCRs come from a human donor who received a COVID-19 vaccine.

CDR3 sequence (DNA): TGCGCCAGCAGCTTGAATAGCGGGGGCGCCACAGATACGCAGTATTTT. This encodes CASSLNSGGATDTQYF. The rearrangement links TRBV5-1 to TRBJ2-3, with TRBD2 matching 9 bases. There are 16 residues in the CDR3. CDR1 is SGHRS, CDR2 YFSETQ, per germline. Trimming took 1 base from V and 2 from J; bases not matched to a gene: 5.

The chain employs TRBV3-1 (or the pseudogene TRBV3-2) and TRBJ1-5; D is possibly TRBD1 (5 bases). Germline lookup yields CDR1 LGHDT and CDR2 YNNKEL (reference sequence). With 4 bases removed from V and 8 bases from J, the gap between germline ends came to 12 bases. This CDR3 spans 13 amino acids. The CDR3 DNA is TGTGCCAGCAGCCGGGTCGACAGTGAGCCCCAGCATTTT. Translating gives CASSRVDSEPQHF.

This clone turned up a few times. The chain links TRBV5-6 to TRBJ2-3, with D possibly matching TRBD1 (5 bases). CDR3 length: 16 residues. Germline V lookup: CDR1 SGHDT, CDR2 YYEEEE. Trimming cost V 2 bases and J 5 bases, with 18 bases left between them. CDR3: CASSFLGASVLDTQYF. The CDR3 DNA follows: TGTGCCAGCAGCTTTTTAGGGGCCTCTGTATTAGATACGCAGTATTTT.

The chain is built from TRBV3-1 (or the pseudogene TRBV3-2) and TRBJ1-2, with TRBD1 matching 10 bases. The CDR3 totals 16 residues. Losses at the gene ends were 4 bases for V and 4 bases for J; bases not matched to a gene: 9. CDR1 and CDR2 from the germline V gene are LGHDT and YNNKEL (reference sequence). The CDR3 region has the DNA TGTGCCAGCAGCCCGGGACAGGGGAAGAGAAGCTATGGCTACACCTTC. Amino acids: CASSPGQGKRSYGYTF.

This chain joins TRBV6-6 and TRBJ1-6; D gene unclear. The germline V gene has CDR1 MNHNY and CDR2 SVGAGI (reference sequence). Trimming cost V 6 bases and J 8 bases, with 17 bases left between them. The CDR3 totals 15 residues. The chain's CDR3 is CASSSLPGDYSPLHF. CDR3 bases: TGTGCCAGCAGCTCCCTTCCAGGCGATTATTCACCCCTCCACTTT.

This rearrangement joins TRBV14 to TRBJ2-3; D uncertain. CDR3 size: 13 residues. Germline values: CDR1 SGHDN, CDR2 FVKESK. Trimming took off 2 bases at V and 6 bases at J, with 9 bases between the two ends. As DNA, the CDR3 is TGTGCCAGCAGCCAATCTCTCTCGGATACGCAGTATTTT. Residues: CASSQSLSDTQYF.

This chain connects TRBV9 to TRBJ1-2; 7 nucleotides line up with TRBD1. CDR1 SGDLS and CDR2 YYNGEE come from the germline V gene. The V gene end was trimmed by 5 bases and the J gene end by 1 base; junction bases not matched to a gene: 2. The CDR3 runs to 13 residues. The CDR3 nucleotides are TGTGCCAGCAGAAGGGACAGTAACTATGGCTACACCTTC. As protein: CASRRDSNYGYTF. The complete variable domain, with remaining parts taken from reference TRBV9 and TRBJ1-2, reads DSGVTQTPKHLITATGQRVTLRCSPRSGDLSVYWYQQSLDQGLQFLIQYYNGEERAKGNILERFSAQQFPDLHSELNLSSLELGDSALYFCASRRDSNYGYTFGSGTRLTVV.

This clone was counted between two and nine times. The chain joins TRBV5-6 to TRBJ2-7; D not certain. Between the trimmed V and J ends, which lost 2 bases and 4 bases, there was a span of 13 bases. This CDR3 region has 14 residues. The germline V gene has CDR1 SGHDT and CDR2 YYEEEE. This chain's CDR3 is CASSFSGLAYEQYV. The DNA of the CDR3 is TGTGCCAGCAGCTTCTCGGGCCTGGCTTACGAGCAGTACGTC.

The CDR3 sequence is CASSRGGTGHTEAFF. DNA for the CDR3: TGTGCCAGCAGTCGCGGCGGGACAGGCCACACTGAAGCTTTCTTT. The J gene is TRBJ1-1, the V gene TRBV6-5; TRBD1 aligns across 8 bases. The germline gives CDR1 MNHEY, CDR2 SVGAGI. The ends lost 5 bases at V and 3 bases at J; junction bases unmatched: 8. The CDR3 has 15 residues.

This clone was observed a few times. This chain links TRBV18 with TRBJ1-4, with 7 positions matching TRBD1. This CDR3 region has 15 residues. The germline CDR1 and CDR2 sequences are KGHSH and LQKENI. V shed 0 bases and J 5 bases; nucleotides not matched to a gene: 3. The CDR3 DNA is TGTGCCAGCTCACCACCTTGGACAGGAAATGAAAAACTGTTTTTT. Translating it yields CASSPPWTGNEKLFF.

The chain links TRBV7-2 to TRBJ2-3; a possible D gene is TRBD1 (6 bases). V lost 6 bases and J lost 0, with 19 bases in between. Germline lookup yields CDR1 SGHTA and CDR2 FQGNSA. This CDR3 has 17 residues. The CDR3 reads CASRSVGGHTSTDTQYF. CDR3 coding DNA: TGTGCCAGCAGGTCCGTTGGGGGCCATACTAGCACAGATACGCAGTATTTT.

This sequence joins TRBV7-2 and TRBJ1-3; D unresolved. The V gene lost 8 bases and the J gene lost 6 bases, with 11 bases spanning the gap. Germline-derived CDR1 and CDR2 are SGHTA and FQGNSA. The CDR3 loop spans 12 amino acids. The CDR3 nucleotides are TGTGCCAGCCAACCAAGCGAAAACACCATATATTTT. It specifies CASQPSENTIYF. The complete variable domain, with remaining parts taken from reference TRBV7-2 and TRBJ1-3, reads GAGVSQSPSNKVTEKGKDVELRCDPISGHTALYWYRQSLGQGLEFLIYFQGNSAPDKSGLPSDRFSAERTGGSVSTLTIQRTQQEDSAVYLCASQPSENTIYFGEGSWLTVV.

This chain's CDR3 is CASSFSENIQYF. Written as DNA, the CDR3 is TGTGCCAGCAGTTTTTCGGAAAACATTCAGTACTTC. This chain joins TRBV12-3 or TRBV12-4 and TRBJ2-4; D gene ambiguous. Trimming removed 3 bases at V and 5 bases at J, with 5 bases between. This CDR3 contains 12 residues.

The CDR3 bases are TGTGCCTGGAGTGGCAGGGCCTGGGCACCCCTCCACTTT. It specifies CAWSGRAWAPLHF. The chain has TRBV30 and TRBJ1-6, with TRBD1 as a possible D gene (5 bases). Trimming stripped 1 base from V and 11 bases from J, with 12 bases between. CDR3 length equals 13 residues. Looked up from germline, CDR1 is GTSNPN and CDR2 is SVGIG (reference sequence).

The CDR3 bases are TGTGCCAGCTCAGCGTATGGGGTCAACGAGCAGTACGTC. Residues: CASSAYGVNEQYV. The chain has TRBV18 and TRBJ2-7; D is unclear. The V gene's germline CDR1 is KGHSH and CDR2 LQKENI. CDR3 length equals 13 residues. V gave up 5 bases and J gave up 5 bases, with 13 bases separating them.

The chain employs TRBV24-1 and TRBJ2-1; 9 bases are a match to TRBD1. The germline V gene has CDR1 KGHDR and CDR2 SFDVKD. The CDR3 runs 15 residues. V was clipped by 4 bases and J by 5 bases; unmatched bases: 5. The CDR3 nucleotides read TGTGCCACCAGTGACCCCGGGACAGGGAACAATGAGCAGTTCTTC. Translated, it gives CATSDPGTGNNEQFF.

This chain links TRBV7-9 with TRBJ1-4; possible D gene TRBD1, 5 bases. V dropped 1 base and J dropped 6 bases, with 12 bases sitting between them. Germline CDR1 SEHNR, CDR2 FQNEAQ (reference sequence). The CDR3 is 15 residues long. CDR3: CASSLGRGTHEKLFF. The CDR3 DNA is TGTGCCAGCAGCTTAGGGAGGGGAACCCATGAAAAACTGTTTTTT.

The rearrangement joins TRBV19 to TRBJ2-4; TRBD2 is a possible D gene (5 bases). Trimming shortened V by 5 bases and J by 0 bases, and 14 bases separated the two germline ends. This CDR3 has 16 amino acids. Germline assignment: CDR1 LNHDA and CDR2 SQIVND (reference sequence). CDR3 loop: CASSPEGGIAKNIQYF. For the CDR3, the DNA is TGTGCCAGTAGTCCTGAGGGCGGCATAGCCAAAAACATTCAGTACTTC.

The rearrangement links TRBV6-2 or TRBV6-3 to TRBJ1-4, with a possible D match to TRBD1 (6 bases). The CDR3 length is 15 residues. Germline V gives CDR1 MNHEY, CDR2 SVGEGT. The V end was cut by 2 bases, the J end by 8 bases, with 15 bases between. CDR3 sequence: CASSYGGTIGEKLFF. Here the CDR3 DNA reads TGTGCCAGCAGTTACGGCGGGACAATAGGGGAAAAACTGTTTTTT.

The chain is built from TRBV12-3 or TRBV12-4 and TRBJ2-5; maybe TRBD1 (6 bases). V lost 5 bases and J 10 bases, leaving 14 bases between the germline ends. The CDR3 runs to 12 residues. This chain's CDR3 is CASSPQTGGQYF. In DNA form, the CDR3 reads TGTGCCAGCAGTCCCCAGACAGGCGGCCAGTACTTC.

The gene calls are TRBV29-1 and TRBJ1-2, with D possibly being TRBD1 (5 bases). V lost 7 bases and J 4 bases, leaving 16 bases between the germline ends. The CDR3 extends over 13 amino acids. CDR1 is SQVTM and CDR2 is ANQGSEA in the germline V gene. The CDR3 loop is CSADRGEVYGYTF. In nucleotides, the CDR3 is TGCAGCGCCGATCGGGGGGAGGTCTATGGCTACACCTTC.

V usage is TRBV18 and J usage is TRBJ2-3; 8 bases are shared with TRBD2. The CDR3 totals 17 residues. V shed 0 bases, J shed 2 bases, and the junction held 7 bases outside the gene matches. In germline, CDR1 is KGHSH, CDR2 LQKENI. The CDR3 nucleotides are TGTGCCAGCTCACCACCGGGTGTGCGGGGGGCCACAGATACGCAGTATTTT. Its protein product is CASSPPGVRGATDTQYF.

Only a few counts were recorded for this clone. The chain employs TRBV6-5 and TRBJ1-3; D remains unclear. This CDR3 comprises 16 residues. V was clipped by 0 bases and J by 0 bases, with 9 bases between them. Germline assignment: CDR1 MNHEY and CDR2 SVGAGI. CDR3 in amino acids: CASSYSTPTSGNTIYF. The CDR3 region has the DNA TGTGCCAGCAGTTACTCGACCCCCACCTCTGGAAACACCATATATTTT.

This clone was observed once. The chain is built from TRBV6-6 and TRBJ1-2; 10 nucleotides agree with TRBD1. This CDR3 is built from 14 residues. The germline V gene encodes CDR1 MNHNY and CDR2 SVGAGI (reference sequence). V was clipped by 5 bases and J by 6 bases; unmatched bases: 6. The CDR3 nucleotides read TGTGCCAGCAGTGACGGACAGGGGGTAAATGGCTACACCTTC. Its translation: CASSDGQGVNGYTF.

The chain combines TRBV7-2 with TRBJ2-5; D is perhaps TRBD2 (7 bases). The CDR3 has 14 amino acids. Germline CDR1 is SGHTA and CDR2 is FQGNSA. Trimming pared 1 base from V and 6 bases from J, leaving 12 bases between. The CDR3 nucleotides are TGTGCCAGCAGCTTAGGAGGGGGGGAAAAGACCCAGTACTTC. As protein: CASSLGGGEKTQYF. Full variable domain (outside the CDR3, taken from reference TRBV7-2 and TRBJ2-5): GAGVSQSPSNKVTEKGKDVELRCDPISGHTALYWYRQSLGQGLEFLIYFQGNSAPDKSGLPSDRFSAERTGGSVSTLTIQRTQQEDSAVYLCASSLGGGEKTQYFGPGTRLLVL.

The J gene is TRBJ1-2, the V gene TRBV21-1. TRBV21-1 is described as a pseudogene. The CDR3 covers 16 residues. The CDR3 loop is CASSNGRSGVDYGYTF. Written as DNA, the CDR3 is TGTGCCAGCAGCAACGGTAGATCCGGGGTTGACTATGGCTACACCTTC.

As regards this clone: One end of the junction does not line up with germline, which may come from a read error. The rearrangement uses TRBV2 and TRBJ2-1, with TRBD1 identical over 8 bases. This CDR3 has 18 amino acids. Germline assignment: CDR1 SNHLY and CDR2 FYNNEI. CDR3 in amino acids: CVSTGQGLSLIAYNEQFF. The CDR3 DNA sequence: TGTGTCAGCACCGGACAGGGCCTCTCTTTGATCGCCTACAATGAGCAGTTCTTC.

V gene TRBV10-3 combines with J gene TRBJ2-1; no firm D call. The CDR3 spans 18 residues. V was trimmed by 0 bases and J by 2 bases, leaving 17 bases between them. Germline CDR1 is ENHRY and CDR2 is SYGVKD. The CDR3 DNA follows: TGTGCCATCAGTGAGTCGATGGGCTTAGCCCTAACCTACAATGAGCAGTTCTTC. Amino acid sequence: CAISESMGLALTYNEQFF.